The subject of this entry is one TCR beta chain. This entry is derived from a study of OX40 agonist ivuxolimab in advanced cancers. Background on the study: The patients got ivuxolimab, which is an agonistic anti-OX40 (CD134) antibody. Partial response was recorded in three patients: one hepatocellular carcinoma and two cutaneous melanoma cases. Allowance was made for prior anti-PD-1, anti-PD-L1 or anti-CTLA-4 therapy, and roughly 40% had some.

V was shortened by 2 bases and J by 2 bases, with 1 base between the two germline ends. The CDR3 runs 12 residues. Germline-derived CDR1 and CDR2 are SGHDT and YYEEEE. Assay: immunoSEQ multiplex PCR; the TCRdb copy retains only in-frame clones and omits some. The sample gives some 80,000 clones, approximately 92% of which show up once; approximately 8.6% is in the top ten. This sequence joins TRBV5-6 and TRBJ2-2; D is uncertain. Sequences were derived from CD4+ or CD8+ T cells sorted from blood, sampled in a trial of the OX40 agonist ivuxolimab. This receptor was identified in an adult with an advanced solid tumor such as melanoma, head and neck, liver or kidney cancer. CDR3 DNA sequence: TGTGCCAGCAGCTTTAACACCGGGGAGCTGTTTTTT. As protein: CASSFNTGELFF.